A selection of T cell receptor beta chains follows, all from one sample in a study of tumor-infiltrating T cells and Merkel cell polyomavirus. This table comes from immunoSEQ multiplex PCR, and its TCRdb copy is limited to in-frame clones, with some not included. The sample records under 950 clones, 88% being singletons. The source material was lymph node tissue. Receptor source: a woman in her 70s with Merkel cell carcinoma. Each CDR3 is given with its conserved first and last residue. A D gene is named only where the DNA matches it firmly.

DNA: TGTGCCAGCAGCTTTGCGGAAGAAGAGACCCAGTACTTC
CDR3: CASSFAEEETQYF
J: TRBJ2-5
V: TRBV7-6
D: .

DNA: TGTGCCAGCGCAGGGGGTAAGGCGGATACGCAGTATTTT
CDR3: CASAGGKADTQYF
J: TRBJ2-3
V: TRBV6-1
D: TRBD1

DNA: TGTGCCAGCAGCGTAGGACAGGGGCACTATGGCTACACCTTC
CDR3: CASSVGQGHYGYTF
J: TRBJ1-2
V: TRBV9
D: TRBD1

DNA: TGTGCCAGCAGTTTAAAAACAGGGTTGAATCAGCCCCAGCATTTT
CDR3: CASSLKTGLNQPQHF
J: TRBJ1-5
V: TRBV27
D: .

DNA: TGTGCCAGCAGCCAAGACCTCTTTCAGGGGGAGCAGTACTTC
CDR3: CASSQDLFQGEQYF
J: TRBJ2-7
V: TRBV4-2
D: .

DNA: TGTGCCAGTCGCGGAGCGGGGGCCACAGATACGCAGTATTTT
CDR3: CASRGAGATDTQYF
J: TRBJ2-3
V: TRBV18
D: TRBD2

DNA: TGTGCCAGCAGCGTAGACGCAGGGGCACGGGGCTACACCTTC
CDR3: CASSVDAGARGYTF
J: TRBJ1-2
V: TRBV9
D: .

DNA: TGCAGCGTTGGAAGTGGACTAGCGGGGAAGAGCTCCTACAATGAGCAGTTCTTC
CDR3: CSVGSGLAGKSSYNEQFF
J: TRBJ2-1
V: TRBV29-1
D: TRBD2

DNA: TGTGCCAGCCGGGACAGGATTTACGAGCAGTACTTC
CDR3: CASRDRIYEQYF
J: TRBJ2-7
V: TRBV2
D: TRBD1

DNA: TGTGCCAGCAGTTTCGGTCAAACAGATACGCAGTATTTT
CDR3: CASSFGQTDTQYF
J: TRBJ2-3
V: TRBV2
D: .

DNA: TGCGCCAGCAGCCAAGGCCGTAGGACGGGGGACGCGGATGGCTACACCTTC
CDR3: CASSQGRRTGDADGYTF
J: TRBJ1-2
V: TRBV4-1
D: .

DNA: TGCGCCAGCAGCCCCGGAGGGTATAACTATGGCTACACCTTC
CDR3: CASSPGGYNYGYTF
J: TRBJ1-2
V: TRBV5-1
D: .

DNA: TGTGCCACTGGTCCAGGGGGTAACACTGAAGCTTTCTTT
CDR3: CATGPGGNTEAFF
J: TRBJ1-1
V: TRBV10-3
D: TRBD1

DNA: TGTGCCAGCAGACCCCCCGGCGGTTACGAGCAGTACTTC
CDR3: CASRPPGGYEQYF
J: TRBJ2-7
V: TRBV28
D: .